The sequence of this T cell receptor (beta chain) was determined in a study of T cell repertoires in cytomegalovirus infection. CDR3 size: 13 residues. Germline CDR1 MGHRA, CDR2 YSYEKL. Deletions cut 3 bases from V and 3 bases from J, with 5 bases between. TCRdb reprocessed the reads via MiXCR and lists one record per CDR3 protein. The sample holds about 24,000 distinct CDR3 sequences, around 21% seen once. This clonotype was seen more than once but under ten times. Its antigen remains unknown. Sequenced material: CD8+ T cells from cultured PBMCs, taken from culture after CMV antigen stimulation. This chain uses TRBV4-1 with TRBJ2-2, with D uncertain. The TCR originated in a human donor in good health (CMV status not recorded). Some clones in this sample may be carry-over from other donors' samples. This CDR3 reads CASSQIDTGELFF. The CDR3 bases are TGCGCCAGCAGCCAGATTGACACCGGGGAGCTGTTTTTT.